The entry that follows covers one TCR beta chain sequence. Its antigen is not known. Trimming removed 6 bases from V and 3 bases from J; junction bases left unmatched: 8. Germline V gene lookup returns CDR1 MNHEY and CDR2 SVGAGI. The CDR3 has 15 residues. This record comes from a study of CD8+ T cells in alopecia areata. The authors extracted RNA and reverse transcribed it into cDNA as the sequencing template. Clones were read by immunoSEQ multiplex PCR, and TCRdb kept only the in-frame ones, dropping some. The sample shows 90,000 to 100,000 clones, about 40% of them seen only once. The study, taken as a whole, reports: Scalp specimens additionally yield sequences from normal skin's resident alphabeta T cells. Compared with mice, patients displayed less clear TCR sharing, possibly for HLA-related reasons.

The clonotype comes from a human donor with alopecia areata. This chain joins TRBV6-5 and TRBJ2-5; TRBD1 matches 9 bases. Sequenced input: CD4+ T cells sorted from blood. This CDR3 is CASRWTWTGEETQYF. The CDR3 DNA follows: TGTGCCAGCAGATGGACTTGGACAGGGGAAGAGACCCAGTACTTC.